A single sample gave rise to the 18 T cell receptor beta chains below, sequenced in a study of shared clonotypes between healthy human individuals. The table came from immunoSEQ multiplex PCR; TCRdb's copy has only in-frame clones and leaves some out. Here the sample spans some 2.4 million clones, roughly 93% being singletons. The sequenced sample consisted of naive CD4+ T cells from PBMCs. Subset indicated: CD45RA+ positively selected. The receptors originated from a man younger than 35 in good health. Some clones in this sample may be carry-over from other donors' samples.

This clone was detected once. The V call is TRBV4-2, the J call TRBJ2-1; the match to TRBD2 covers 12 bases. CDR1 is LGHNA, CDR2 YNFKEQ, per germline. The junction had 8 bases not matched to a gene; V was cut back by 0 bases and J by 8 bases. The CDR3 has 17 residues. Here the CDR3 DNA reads TGTGCCAGCAGCCAAGATCAACTAGCGGGAGGATACGATGAGCAGTTCTTC. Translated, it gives CASSQDQLAGGYDEQFF.

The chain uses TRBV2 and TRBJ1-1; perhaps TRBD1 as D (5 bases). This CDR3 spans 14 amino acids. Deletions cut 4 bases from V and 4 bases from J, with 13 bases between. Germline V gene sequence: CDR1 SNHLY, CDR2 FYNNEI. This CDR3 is CASSVGGRVTEAFF. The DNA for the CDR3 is TGTGCCAGCAGTGTGGGGGGTAGGGTCACTGAAGCTTTCTTT.

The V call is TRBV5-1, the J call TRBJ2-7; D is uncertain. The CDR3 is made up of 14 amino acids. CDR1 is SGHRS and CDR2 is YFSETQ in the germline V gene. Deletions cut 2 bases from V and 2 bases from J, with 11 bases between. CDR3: CASSFAARTYEQYF. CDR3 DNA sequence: TGCGCCAGCAGCTTCGCGGCCAGAACCTACGAGCAGTACTTC.

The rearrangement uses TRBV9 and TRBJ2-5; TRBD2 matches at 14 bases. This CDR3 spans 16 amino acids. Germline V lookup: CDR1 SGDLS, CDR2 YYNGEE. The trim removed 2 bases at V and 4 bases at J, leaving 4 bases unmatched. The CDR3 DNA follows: TGTGCCAGCAGCGTGACTAGCGGGAGGGCCGCAGAGACCCAGTACTTC. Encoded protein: CASSVTSGRAAETQYF.

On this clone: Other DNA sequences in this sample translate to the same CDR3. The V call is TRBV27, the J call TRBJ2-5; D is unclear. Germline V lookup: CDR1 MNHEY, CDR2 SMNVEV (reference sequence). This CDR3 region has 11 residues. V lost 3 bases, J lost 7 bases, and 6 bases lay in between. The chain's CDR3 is CASSFSGTQYF. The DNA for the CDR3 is TGTGCCAGCAGTTTTAGTGGGACCCAGTACTTC.

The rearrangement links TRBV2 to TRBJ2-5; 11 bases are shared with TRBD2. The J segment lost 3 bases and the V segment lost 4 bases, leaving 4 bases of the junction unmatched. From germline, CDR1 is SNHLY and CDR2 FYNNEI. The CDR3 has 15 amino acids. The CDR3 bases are TGTGCCAGCAGTGGCCTAGCGGGAGGCGAAGAGACCCAGTACTTC. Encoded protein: CASSGLAGGEETQYF.

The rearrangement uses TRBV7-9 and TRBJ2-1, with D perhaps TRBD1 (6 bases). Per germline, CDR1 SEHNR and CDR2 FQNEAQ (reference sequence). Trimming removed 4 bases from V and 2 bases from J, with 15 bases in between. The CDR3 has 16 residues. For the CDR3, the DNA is TGTGCCAGCAGCTCATTACTCAGGGGACCCTACAATGAGCAGTTCTTC. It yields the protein CASSSLLRGPYNEQFF. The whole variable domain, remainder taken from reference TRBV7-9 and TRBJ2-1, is DTGVSQNPRHKITKRGQNVTFRCDPISEHNRLYWYRQTLGQGPEFLTYFQNEAQLEKSRLLSDRFSAERPKGSFSTLEIQRTEQGDSAMYLCASSSLLRGPYNEQFFGPGTRLTVL.

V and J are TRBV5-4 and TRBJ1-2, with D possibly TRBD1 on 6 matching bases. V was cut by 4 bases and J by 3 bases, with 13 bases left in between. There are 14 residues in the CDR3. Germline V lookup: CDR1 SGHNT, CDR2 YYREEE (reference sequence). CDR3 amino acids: CASSLKQGDYGYTF. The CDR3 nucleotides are TGTGCCAGCAGCCTGAAACAGGGAGACTATGGCTACACCTTC.

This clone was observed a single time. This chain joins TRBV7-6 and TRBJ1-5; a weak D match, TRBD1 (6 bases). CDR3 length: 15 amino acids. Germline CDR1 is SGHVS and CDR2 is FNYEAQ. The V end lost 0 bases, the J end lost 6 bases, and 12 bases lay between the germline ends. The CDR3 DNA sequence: TGTGCCAGCAGCTTAGCGCCAGGGGTGAGTCAGCCCCAGCATTTT. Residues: CASSLAPGVSQPQHF.

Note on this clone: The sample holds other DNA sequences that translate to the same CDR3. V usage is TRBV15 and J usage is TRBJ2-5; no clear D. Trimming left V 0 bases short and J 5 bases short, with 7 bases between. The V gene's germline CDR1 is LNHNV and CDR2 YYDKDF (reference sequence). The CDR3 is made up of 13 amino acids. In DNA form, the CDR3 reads TGTGCCACCAGCAGAGACAGGTCTGAGACCCAGTACTTC. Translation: CATSRDRSETQYF. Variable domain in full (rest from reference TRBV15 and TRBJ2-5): DAMVIQNPRYQVTQFGKPVTLSCSQTLNHNVMYWYQQKSSQAPKLLFHYYDKDFNNEADTPDNFQSRRPNTSFCFLDIRSPGLGDTAMYLCATSRDRSETQYFGPGTRLLVL.

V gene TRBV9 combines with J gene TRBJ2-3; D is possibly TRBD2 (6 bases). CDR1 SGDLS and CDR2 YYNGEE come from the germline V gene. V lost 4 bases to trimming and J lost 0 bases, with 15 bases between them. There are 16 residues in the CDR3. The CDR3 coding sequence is TGTGCCAGCAGCTCCCGTCGAAGCGGGAGCACAGATACGCAGTATTTT. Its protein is CASSSRRSGSTDTQYF.

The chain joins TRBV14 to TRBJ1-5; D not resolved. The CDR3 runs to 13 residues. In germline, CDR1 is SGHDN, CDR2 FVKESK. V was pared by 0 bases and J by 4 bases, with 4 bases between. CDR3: CASSQEQNQPQHF. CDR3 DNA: TGTGCCAGCAGCCAAGAGCAGAATCAGCCCCAGCATTTT.

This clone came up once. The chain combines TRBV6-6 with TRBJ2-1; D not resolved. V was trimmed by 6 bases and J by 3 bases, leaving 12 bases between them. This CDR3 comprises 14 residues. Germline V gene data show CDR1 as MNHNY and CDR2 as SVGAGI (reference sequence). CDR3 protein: CASSTVNLYNEQFF. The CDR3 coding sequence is TGTGCCAGCAGCACGGTAAATCTCTACAATGAGCAGTTCTTC.

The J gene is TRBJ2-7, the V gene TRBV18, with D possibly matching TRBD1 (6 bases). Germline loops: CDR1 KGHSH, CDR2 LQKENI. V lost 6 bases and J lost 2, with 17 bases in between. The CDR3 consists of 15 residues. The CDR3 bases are TGTGCCAGCTCCCAGGGGCAGGCCGGCACCTACGAGCAGTACTTC. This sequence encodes CASSQGQAGTYEQYF.

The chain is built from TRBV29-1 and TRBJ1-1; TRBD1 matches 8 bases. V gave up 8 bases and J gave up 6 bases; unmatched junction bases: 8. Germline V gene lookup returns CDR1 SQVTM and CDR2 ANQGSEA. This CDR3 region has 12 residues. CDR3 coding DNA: TGCAGCTCCGACAGGGGAACAGCTGAAGCTTTCTTT. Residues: CSSDRGTAEAFF.

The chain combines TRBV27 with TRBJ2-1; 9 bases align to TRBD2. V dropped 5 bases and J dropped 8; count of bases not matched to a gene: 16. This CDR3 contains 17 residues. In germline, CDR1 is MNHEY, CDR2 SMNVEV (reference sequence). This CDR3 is CASSPPPSAGGGDEQFF. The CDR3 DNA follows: TGTGCCAGCAGTCCGCCCCCAAGCGCGGGAGGGGGGGATGAGCAGTTCTTC.

The CDR3 reads CASRSGTVGNTIYF. In DNA form, the CDR3 reads TGTGCCAGCAGGTCCGGGACAGTTGGAAACACCATATATTTT. V gene TRBV5-8 combines with J gene TRBJ1-3; 7 nucleotides align to TRBD1. Germline V gene data show CDR1 as SGHTS and CDR2 as YDEGEE. The CDR3 covers 14 residues. J lost 3 bases, V lost 5 bases, and 5 bases had no gene match.

The CDR3 loop is CASSAPGRISYEQYF. In DNA form, the CDR3 reads TGTGCCAGCAGCGCCCCGGGCCGAATCTCCTACGAGCAGTACTTC. The chain carries TRBV28 and TRBJ2-7; D not resolved. CDR1 MDHEN and CDR2 SYDVKM come from the germline V gene. CDR3 length equals 15 residues. Trimming cost V 6 bases and J 0 bases, with 15 bases left between them.